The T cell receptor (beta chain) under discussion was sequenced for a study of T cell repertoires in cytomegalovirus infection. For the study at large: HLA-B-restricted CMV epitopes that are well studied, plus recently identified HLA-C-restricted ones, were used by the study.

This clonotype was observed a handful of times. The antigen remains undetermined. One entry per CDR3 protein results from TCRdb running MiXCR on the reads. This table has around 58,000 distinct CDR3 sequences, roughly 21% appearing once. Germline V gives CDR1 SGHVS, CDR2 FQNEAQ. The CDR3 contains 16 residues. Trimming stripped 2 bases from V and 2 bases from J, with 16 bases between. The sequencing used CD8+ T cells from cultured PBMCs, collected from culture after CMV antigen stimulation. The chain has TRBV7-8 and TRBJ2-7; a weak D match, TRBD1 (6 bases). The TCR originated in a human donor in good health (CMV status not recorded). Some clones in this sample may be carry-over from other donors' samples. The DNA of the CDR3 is TGTGCCAGCAGCTTAAACCCCACACAGGGCACCTACGAGCAGTACTTC. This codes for CASSLNPTQGTYEQYF.